This TCR beta chain was identified in a study of blood T cell repertoires in COVID-19 (dated by TCRdb to 2019 to 2021). The study in broad terms: Samples covering the acute and convalescent phases of COVID-19 were provided by collaborators in the United States, Italy and Spain. The samples were drawn from the first 160 participants of the ongoing ImmuneRACE study and from more than 1,000 subjects provided by 6 global collaborators. The prospective study material was composed of cDNA or gDNA derived from T cells, B-cell-depleted T cells, or PBMCs. Where HLA class I and class II types were available, the types were taken from metadata supplied by the sample provider, not from assay-based typing. Deeply sampled blood TCRbeta repertoires from subjects exposed to, actively infected with, or recovered from COVID-19 were included in the dataset. The repertoires were released in a freely available public database intended as a resource for research on the immune response to SARS-CoV-2. Nearly every sample came with metadata listing a de-identified subject ID, COVID-19 status, age in years and sex. General study outcomes and caveats: Clinical and demographic metadata were provided uncurated, with the amount varying by source and participant.

Concerning this clone itself: Its cognate antigen has yet to be identified. Base qualities are not recorded, but no much larger clone differs from it by a single base.

The junction shows trimming of 0 bases on V and 0 bases on J, and the gene matches do not reach 4 bases of it. The CDR3, from cysteine to phenylalanine, totals 15 residues. The CDR3 DNA has 45 bases and is translated from base 1. Looking up the germline V gene (reference sequence) yields CDR1 GTSNPN and CDR2 SVGIG. TCRbeta CDR3 regions were amplified from genomic DNA using the immunoSEQ Assay, a bias-controlled multiplex PCR. The original methods were these. Within the assay, amplification of reference gene primers was used to estimate how many nucleated cells each sample contained. Sequence reads were collapsed and filtered to measure the absolute abundance of every unique TCRbeta CDR3 rearrangement. Productive Simpson clonality was computed per sample as the square root of Simpson's diversity index over productive rearrangements. The table was pulled from immuneACCESS by TCRdb, which kept in-frame rearrangements only. Such tables lose some clones; where checked, under half of the loss comes from unresolved V genes, and the rest has no known cause. V and J calls and clone size are as listed in that table; D and trimming were resolved from the DNA. The sample data list about 480,000 clones, and around nine tenths of these were observed just once. The leading ten clones occupy 7.5% to 9.5% of the sample.

One collaborating source in Seattle enrolled patients during active infection and followed them longitudinally through the course of disease. Whole blood was collected in K2EDTA tubes by collaborating institutions according to the institutions' own protocols. For TCRbeta analysis, collaborator samples were shipped as frozen whole blood, as isolated PBMCs, or as DNA extracted from either sample type. The chain employs TRBV30 and TRBJ1-2; 7 of the junction bases match TRBD1. The sequence derives from a woman between 45 and 65 years old with COVID-19, enrolled during active disease. Sample: peripheral blood. The DNA is as follows: TGTGCCTGGAGTGTACGACAGGGTACTAACTATGGCTACACCTTC. The encoded protein is CAWSVRQGTNYGYTF.